Shown below are 10 T cell receptor beta chains from a single sample sequenced in a study of shared clonotypes between healthy human individuals. Method: immunoSEQ multiplex PCR; TCRdb's copy keeps in-frame clones and lacks some. This table has millions of clones, about 95% appearing once. Sequencing was performed on naive CD4+ T cells sorted from blood. The sample's subset: CD45RA+ positively selected. Receptors originate from a man between 18 and 35 years old in good health.

J is TRBJ2-2 and V is TRBV7-9, with 10 bases fitting TRBD1. The length of the CDR3 is 15 residues. Germline CDR1 is SEHNR and CDR2 is FQNEAQ (reference sequence). Trimming at V came to 5 bases and at J to 7 bases, leaving 7 bases not matched to a gene. The CDR3 protein is CASSRDRGRSGELFF. CDR3 sequence (DNA): TGTGCCAGCAGCCGGGACAGGGGAAGGAGCGGGGAGCTGTTTTTT.

The chain employs TRBV5-4 and TRBJ2-3; D might be TRBD1 (6 bases). CDR3 length: 15 amino acids. The V gene lost 5 bases and the J gene lost 4 bases, with 17 bases spanning the gap. Germline V gene sequence: CDR1 SGHNT, CDR2 YYREEE (reference sequence). CDR3 residues: CASRVTPEGADTQYF. The CDR3, as DNA: TGTGCCAGCAGGGTGACACCCGAGGGGGCAGATACGCAGTATTTT.

This CDR3 reads CASSESGAGHEQYF. DNA of the CDR3: TGCGCCAGCAGTGAGTCGGGCGCGGGCCACGAGCAGTACTTC. The genes are TRBV10-1 and TRBJ2-7; tentatively, D is TRBD2 (5 bases). Germline V CDR1 and CDR2: WNHNN, SYGVQD (reference sequence). V was shortened by 0 bases and J by 5 bases, with 11 bases between the two germline ends. The CDR3 extends over 14 amino acids.

This clone was counted a single time. The rearrangement joins TRBV5-5 to TRBJ2-7, with D possibly being TRBD2 (7 bases). V lost 4 bases and J lost 7, with 15 bases in between. This CDR3 spans 13 amino acids. Germline CDR1 reads SGHKS; CDR2 reads YYEKEE (reference sequence). This chain's CDR3 is CASSPPGRGEQYF. The CDR3 DNA is TGTGCCAGCAGCCCCCCGGGGAGGGGGGAGCAGTACTTC.

This chain connects TRBV2 to TRBJ1-1; 8 bases match TRBD1. With 5 bases clipped from V and 5 bases from J, the junction kept 10 bases outside the gene matches. The germline gives CDR1 SNHLY, CDR2 FYNNEI. The length of the CDR3 is 15 residues. CDR3 bases: TGTGCCAGCAGTCGAGGGGGACAGGCGGCGACTGAAGCTTTCTTT. This encodes CASSRGGQAATEAFF.

This chain connects TRBV4-3 to TRBJ2-7; D is perhaps TRBD1 (6 bases). Deletions cut 4 bases from V and 3 bases from J, with 16 bases between. Germline lookup yields CDR1 LGHNA and CDR2 YSLEER. This CDR3 contains 15 residues. In nucleotides, the CDR3 is TGCGCCAGCAGCCCCGGGGCTAGGGGGTGCTACGAGCAGTACTTC. Translation: CASSPGARGCYEQYF.

As for this clone: Other DNA variants within this sample encode the same CDR3. The rearrangement uses TRBV5-1 and TRBJ1-6; D ambiguous. Germline V CDR1 and CDR2: SGHRS, YFSETQ. The CDR3 spans 12 residues. Trimming took 0 bases from V and 8 from J, leaving 3 bases between them. This CDR3 is CASSLGDSPLHF. The CDR3 nucleotides are TGCGCCAGCAGCTTGGGTGATTCACCCCTCCACTTT.

About this clone: This sample also contains other DNA sequences that code for the same CDR3. V and J are TRBV9 and TRBJ1-6, with a weak D call TRBD1 (5 bases). V lost 0 bases and J lost 10, with 11 bases in between. The V gene's germline CDR1 is SGDLS and CDR2 YYNGEE. CDR3 length equals 14 residues. CDR3 coding DNA: TGTGCCAGCAGCGTAGGGCAGGGAGGATCACCCCTCCACTTT. Protein sequence: CASSVGQGGSPLHF.

This chain uses TRBV5-4 with TRBJ2-2, with TRBD2 matching 16 bases. V was pared by 4 bases and J by 9 bases, with 9 bases of the junction left unmatched. Per the germline V gene, CDR1 is SGHNT and CDR2 is YYREEE (reference sequence). The CDR3 consists of 17 residues. The DNA for the CDR3 is TGTGCCAGCAGCGCCGGGACTAGCGGGGGGGAAATCTGGGAGCTGTTTTTT. Its protein is CASSAGTSGGEIWELFF.

The chain couples TRBV19 to TRBJ2-7, with a possible D match to TRBD1 (6 bases). Trimming left V 5 bases short and J 6 bases short, with 14 bases between. The CDR3 is made up of 13 amino acids. Germline CDR1 and CDR2: LNHDA and SQIVND (reference sequence). CDR3 residues: CASSPYRAGEQYF. The DNA for the CDR3 is TGTGCCAGTAGTCCATACAGGGCTGGCGAGCAGTACTTC.